This T cell receptor beta chain was documented in a study of CD8+ T cells in alopecia areata. As for the study in general: Tofacitinib therapy lasting 6 to 18 months was followed by 6 months off drug. Whole-study findings and limits: Relative to normal scalp, lesional scalp, especially alopecia totalis/universalis, showed higher clonality.

On this clone: Its antigen is as yet unknown.

The CDR3 covers 14 residues. Germline lookup yields CDR1 SGHRS and CDR2 YFSETQ. The V end was cut by 7 bases, the J end by 1 base, with 11 bases between. The sequencing template was cDNA reverse transcribed from extracted RNA. Clones were sequenced by immunoSEQ multiplex PCR, and TCRdb holds only the in-frame ones, with some missing. The sample contains over 120,000 clones, about 47% of which appear only once. This chain uses TRBV5-1 with TRBJ2-2; D unclear. The TCR originated in a human donor with alopecia areata. The sample was CD4+ T cells sorted from blood, taken at week 0. The CDR3 loop reads CASGGPGNTGELFF. The CDR3 DNA sequence: TGCGCCAGCGGCGGACCGGGGAACACCGGGGAGCTGTTTTTT.